A selection of T cell receptor beta chains follows, all from one sample in a study of cytomegalovirus exposure and HLA in healthy donors. Profiled with immunoSEQ multiplex PCR; TCRdb holds only in-frame clones, not every one. The sample includes about 93,000 clones, roughly 79% of them seen just once. The sequenced sample was PBMCs. The receptors originated from a man aged 25-45 years in good health and CMV-seronegative. CDR3s include the opening cysteine and the closing phenylalanine or tryptophan. Each record gives: clone size, J gene, D gene, V gene, CDR3 DNA, CDR3 protein. A D gene is named only where the DNA matches it firmly. The size entry is marked missing in some rows and otherwise reads once, few, many or a size class.

.	TRBJ1-3	.	TRBV19	TGTGCCAGTAGTATCCCCCTCAGAGGGGGCTCTGGAAACACCATATATTTT	CASSIPLRGGSGNTIYF
.	TRBJ2-1	TRBD2	TRBV2	TGTGCCAGCAGCCTCAGACTAGCGGGGGGCGATACCCGAGCCTACAATGAGCAGTTCTTC	CASSLRLAGGDTRAYNEQFF
.	TRBJ1-2	.	TRBV6-5	TGTGCCAGCAGTTATGAAGAGCACGATGGCTACACCTTC	CASSYEEHDGYTF
.	TRBJ1-5	TRBD1	TRBV4-2	TGTGCCAGCAGCCAAGTGACAGGGGATAATCAGCCCCAGCATTTT	CASSQVTGDNQPQHF
.	TRBJ1-4	TRBD1	TRBV5-4	TGTGCCAGCAGCCTGGGGACAGGGGGTAGTGAAAAACTGTTTTTT	CASSLGTGGSEKLFF
.	TRBJ1-5	TRBD1	TRBV27	TGTGCCAGCAGTTTAGAGGGGGCAATCAATCAGCCCCAGCATTTT	CASSLEGAINQPQHF
.	TRBJ2-3	.	TRBV5-4	TGTGCCATGGCTTCGGGACTCATCACAGATACGCAGTATTTT	CAMASGLITDTQYF
few	TRBJ1-2	.	TRBV7-9	TGTGCCAGCATCCCTGAGGGGGTCGGCTACACCTTC	CASIPEGVGYTF
.	TRBJ2-7	.	TRBV6-1	TGTGCCAGCAGTGAAACTGTTGTGGAACAGGGCTACGAGCAGTACTTC	CASSETVVEQGYEQYF
.	TRBJ1-1	TRBD1	TRBV15	TGTGCCACCAGCAGCGCCGCAGGGGGCGCGGGAACAGGTTGGGACACTGAAGCTTTCTTT	CATSSAAGGAGTGWDTEAFF
.	TRBJ1-1	.	TRBV10-2	TGCGCCAGCATTCCAGTCCTTCAGAACACTGAAGCTTTCTTT	CASIPVLQNTEAFF
.	TRBJ1-4	TRBD1	TRBV19	TGTGCCAGTAGTATCGGTTCTGCAGGGGGAAATGAAAAACTGTTTTTT	CASSIGSAGGNEKLFF
.	TRBJ2-1	TRBD2	TRBV7-9	TGTGCCAGCAGCCGCGGGGGGGCTTCCTACAATGAGCAGTTCTTC	CASSRGGASYNEQFF
.	TRBJ2-7	.	TRBV6-5	TGTGCCAGCAGTTACACAGGTTCCTACGAGCAGTACTTC	CASSYTGSYEQYF
.	TRBJ1-1	.	TRBV9	TGTGCCAGCAGCGTAGACAGAACCGACACTGAAGCTTTCTTT	CASSVDRTDTEAFF
.	TRBJ2-3	.	TRBV7-9	TGTGCCAGCAGCTCCGACTACCAAGGCGCAGATACGCAGTATTTT	CASSSDYQGADTQYF
.	TRBJ1-4	.	TRBV7-9	TGTTCCAGCAGGACCACCCGGGGGGAAAAACTGTTTTTT	CSSRTTRGEKLFF
.	TRBJ2-2	TRBD2	TRBV27	TGTGCCAGCAGGAAGGCTAGCGGGGGGTCGAACACCGGGGAGCTGTTTTTT	CASRKASGGSNTGELFF
.	TRBJ2-1	TRBD2	TRBV13	TGTGCCAGCAGCCCCAAACCTTGGACTAGCGGCTTAGTCCCCAACAATGAGCAGTTCTTC	CASSPKPWTSGLVPNNEQFF
.	TRBJ2-7	.	TRBV27	TGTGCCAGCAGATTAACGTGGGCCACCTACGAGCAGTACTTC	CASRLTWATYEQYF
.	TRBJ1-1	.	TRBV19	TGTGCCAGTAGTTATAGCATGAACACTGAAGCTTTCTTT	CASSYSMNTEAFF
.	TRBJ1-2	TRBD1	TRBV19	TGTGCCAGTAGTGCTCCGGGACAGGGGGCCTACTATGGCTACACCTTC	CASSAPGQGAYYGYTF
.	TRBJ1-1	TRBD1	TRBV7-3	TGTGCCAGCAGCGGGACAGGGGGCGTACCGGGGACTGAAGCTTTCTTT	CASSGTGGVPGTEAFF
.	TRBJ1-1	TRBD1	TRBV19	TGTGCCACTAACATGGACAGGGGGAACACTGAAGCTTTCTTT	CATNMDRGNTEAFF
.	TRBJ2-7	TRBD1	TRBV19	TGTGCCAGTAGTGCCCGGACAGGGTTAATCCACGAGCAGTACTTC	CASSARTGLIHEQYF
.	TRBJ1-1	.	TRBV19	TGTGCCAGTAGTATGGTGGATTCGAGGGCCCCTGAAGCTTTCTTT	CASSMVDSRAPEAFF
.	TRBJ2-1	.	TRBV19	TGTGCCAGTAGCCTCTCCTCGGGTCTCCTAGCCCCCAATGAGCAGTTCTTC	CASSLSSGLLAPNEQFF
.	TRBJ2-5	.	TRBV6-5	TGTGCCAGCAGTTACGGGGTCAGGGCCGAGACCCAGTACTTC	CASSYGVRAETQYF
few	TRBJ1-2	.	TRBV19	TGTGCCAGTGGATCTGACTTCCGATATGGCTACACCTTC	CASGSDFRYGYTF
.	TRBJ1-1	.	TRBV14	TGTGCCAGCAGCCAAGATAGGGGAACTGAAGCTTTCTTT	CASSQDRGTEAFF
.	TRBJ2-5	TRBD2	TRBV29-1	TGCAGCGTTGAAAGAGCGGGGGGGCCCAAGGAGACCCAGTACTTC	CSVERAGGPKETQYF
.	TRBJ2-3	TRBD2	TRBV18	TGTGCCAGCTCACCAAGTCTAGCGGGAGATACGCAGTATTTT	CASSPSLAGDTQYF
few	TRBJ1-1	.	TRBV2	TGTGCCAGCAGTGACCGGGGGAACACTGAAGCTTTCTTT	CASSDRGNTEAFF
few	TRBJ1-2	.	TRBV5-4	TGTGCCAGCAACATGCTACAGGGTGACTATGGCTACACCTTC	CASNMLQGDYGYTF
.	TRBJ1-5	.	TRBV6-6	TGTGCCAGCAGCCCCCCCGGGGTCGGGCCCCAGCATTTT	CASSPPGVGPQHF
.	TRBJ2-3	.	TRBV7-9	TGTGCCAGCAGCTCGAGCACAGATACGCAGTATTTT	CASSSSTDTQYF
.	TRBJ2-7	.	TRBV9	TGTGCCAGCAGCGTAGGGGGCGTATCCTACGAGCAGTACTTC	CASSVGGVSYEQYF
.	TRBJ1-6	.	TRBV9	TGTGCCAGCAGCGTAGGTCCATCTTCACCCCTCCACTTT	CASSVGPSSPLHF
.	TRBJ1-4	.	TRBV19	TGTGCCAGTAGTTCCTTGGACCGGTCGGCGGGGAAACTGTTTTTT	CASSSLDRSAGKLFF
.	TRBJ2-3	.	TRBV7-3	TGTGCCAGCAGCTTAGGCGGGGGCGCCTCAGATACGCAGTATTTT	CASSLGGGASDTQYF
.	TRBJ2-1	TRBD2	TRBV4-1	TGCGCCAGCAGCCAAGATTTCGGGGCGGGAGTTCGGTTCTTC	CASSQDFGAGVRFF
few	TRBJ2-1	TRBD2	TRBV7-2	TGTGCCAGCAGCTTCGGGACTAGCGGGAGAAGGGTGGGGAATGAGCAGTTCTTC	CASSFGTSGRRVGNEQFF
.	TRBJ2-1	TRBD2	TRBV9	TGTGCCAGCAGCGTAGGGACTAGCGGGACCTATCGGTACAATGAGCAGTTCTTC	CASSVGTSGTYRYNEQFF
.	TRBJ2-2	TRBD1	TRBV25-1	TGTGCCAGCAGCCGCACGACAGGGGGCCCCGGGGAGCTGTTTTTT	CASSRTTGGPGELFF
few	TRBJ1-2	TRBD1	TRBV6-5	TGTGCCAGCAGAACAGGGGGCGACTATGGCTACACCTTC	CASRTGGDYGYTF
once	TRBJ2-1	.	TRBV5-4	TGTGCCAGCAGCTTTAGAGGGGGCTCCTACAATGAGCAGTTCTTC	CASSFRGGSYNEQFF
.	TRBJ2-1	TRBD1	TRBV4-2	TGTGCCAGCAGCCAACCCACAGGGGATGATGAGCAGTTCTTC	CASSQPTGDDEQFF
.	TRBJ2-3	.	TRBV12-5	TGTGCTAGTGGTTTGCTGGCGGGAGATACGCAGTATTTT	CASGLLAGDTQYF
.	TRBJ1-2	.	TRBV25-1	TGTGCCAGCAGTGAGCAAATGACAGGTACCTATGGCTACACCTTC	CASSEQMTGTYGYTF
few	TRBJ1-1	.	TRBV4-1	TGCGCCAGCAGCCATCCCGACAGGCTTGAAGCTTTCTTT	CASSHPDRLEAFF
.	TRBJ2-7	.	TRBV7-6	TGTGCCAGCAGCCCAGGCCAGGGGAATGTACCCTACGAGCAGTACTTC	CASSPGQGNVPYEQYF
.	TRBJ1-2	TRBD1	TRBV15	TGTGCCACCAGCAGACCAGGGGGTGGCTATGGCTACACCTTC	CATSRPGGGYGYTF
.	TRBJ1-1	TRBD1	TRBV27	TGTGCCAGCAACCATTTACAGGGGCCGAAGACTGAAGCTTTCTTT	CASNHLQGPKTEAFF